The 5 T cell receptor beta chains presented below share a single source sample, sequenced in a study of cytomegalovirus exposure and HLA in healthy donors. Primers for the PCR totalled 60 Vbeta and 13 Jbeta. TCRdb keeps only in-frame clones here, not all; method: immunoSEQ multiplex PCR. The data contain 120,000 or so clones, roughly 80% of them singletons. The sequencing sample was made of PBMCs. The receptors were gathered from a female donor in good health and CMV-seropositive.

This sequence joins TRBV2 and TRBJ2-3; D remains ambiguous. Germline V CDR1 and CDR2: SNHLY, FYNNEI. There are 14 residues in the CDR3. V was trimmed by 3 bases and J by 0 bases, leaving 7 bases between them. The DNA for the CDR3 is TGTGCCAGCAGTGACAGTATTAGCACAGATACGCAGTATTTT. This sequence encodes CASSDSISTDTQYF. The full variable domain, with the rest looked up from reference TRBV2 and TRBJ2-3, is EPEVTQTPSHQVTQMGQEVILRCVPISNHLYFYWYRQILGQKVEFLVSFYNNEISEKSEIFDDQFSVERPDGSNFTLKIRSTKLEDSAMYFCASSDSISTDTQYFGPGTRLTVL.

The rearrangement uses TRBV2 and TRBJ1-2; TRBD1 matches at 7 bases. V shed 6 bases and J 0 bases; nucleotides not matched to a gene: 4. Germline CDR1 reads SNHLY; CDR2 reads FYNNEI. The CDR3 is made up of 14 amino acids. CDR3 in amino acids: CASRVQGANYGYTF. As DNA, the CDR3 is TGTGCCAGCAGGGTTCAGGGGGCTAACTATGGCTACACCTTC.

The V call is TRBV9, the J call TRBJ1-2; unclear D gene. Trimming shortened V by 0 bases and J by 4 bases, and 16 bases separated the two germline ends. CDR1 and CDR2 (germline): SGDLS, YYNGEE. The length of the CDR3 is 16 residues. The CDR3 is CASSVDAFGSGYGYTF. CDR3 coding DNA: TGTGCCAGCAGCGTAGACGCCTTTGGTAGTGGCTATGGCTACACCTTC.

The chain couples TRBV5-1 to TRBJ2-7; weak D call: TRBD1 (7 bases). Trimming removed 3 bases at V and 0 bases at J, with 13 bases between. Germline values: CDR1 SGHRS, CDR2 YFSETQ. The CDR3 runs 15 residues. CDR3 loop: CASSYQGGLSYEQYF. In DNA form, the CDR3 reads TGCGCCAGCAGCTACCAGGGGGGCCTCTCCTACGAGCAGTACTTC.

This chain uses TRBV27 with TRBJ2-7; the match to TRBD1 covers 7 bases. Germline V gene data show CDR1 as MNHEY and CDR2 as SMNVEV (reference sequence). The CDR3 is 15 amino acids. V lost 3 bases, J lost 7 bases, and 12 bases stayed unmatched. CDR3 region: CASSFLGQDPREQYF. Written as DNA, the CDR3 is TGTGCCAGCAGTTTCTTAGGACAGGACCCCCGGGAGCAGTACTTC.